This TCR beta chain was recorded in a study of cytomegalovirus exposure and HLA in healthy donors. General study points: What was likely a sequencing artifact was a cluster of highly shared sequence variants. The authors later found TCR association rates varying by HLA locus, with DRB1 most and HLA-C fewest. Across all donors, roughly uniform sequencing depth was an assumption of the presence/absence analyses. Listed as cytomegalovirus-associated were 150 or so TCR beta chains.

The CDR3 totals 15 residues. V shed 2 bases, J shed 3 bases, and the junction held 3 bases outside the gene matches. Per germline, CDR1 MNHNS and CDR2 SASEGT. The PCR was carried out with 60 Vbeta primers and 13 Jbeta primers. The repertoire was sequenced with immunoSEQ multiplex PCR; TCRdb's copy has only in-frame clones and lacks some. The profile covers roughly 150,000 clones, with over 80% appearing a single time and 2% to 2.5% taken by the ten largest. With respect to this clone: What it recognizes is unknown.

This receptor was obtained from a male donor in good health and CMV-seronegative. The J gene is TRBJ2-3, the V gene TRBV6-1; 9 nucleotides line up with TRBD2. Material for sequencing was PBMCs. The CDR3 region is CASSENSGGTDTQYF. CDR3 bases: TGTGCCAGCAGTGAAAATAGCGGGGGAACAGATACGCAGTATTTT.